This T cell receptor beta chain came from a study of OX40 agonist ivuxolimab in advanced cancers. TCRdb keeps only in-frame clones here, not all; method: immunoSEQ multiplex PCR. The sample carries 25,000 to 30,000 clones, approximately 84% recorded once. Germline V gene data show CDR1 as SEHNR and CDR2 as FQNEAQ (reference sequence). V was cut by 2 bases and J by 1 base, with 12 bases left in between. The CDR3 is 16 amino acids. This sequence originates from an adult with an advanced solid tumor such as melanoma, head and neck, liver or kidney cancer. Sequencing used CD4+ or CD8+ T cells sorted from blood, obtained in a trial of the OX40 agonist ivuxolimab. The gene calls are TRBV7-9 and TRBJ1-5, with TRBD1 as a possible D gene (6 bases). The CDR3 spells CASSLTQGGSNQPQHF. In nucleotides, the CDR3 is TGTGCCAGCAGCTTAACACAGGGCGGGAGCAATCAGCCCCAGCATTTT.